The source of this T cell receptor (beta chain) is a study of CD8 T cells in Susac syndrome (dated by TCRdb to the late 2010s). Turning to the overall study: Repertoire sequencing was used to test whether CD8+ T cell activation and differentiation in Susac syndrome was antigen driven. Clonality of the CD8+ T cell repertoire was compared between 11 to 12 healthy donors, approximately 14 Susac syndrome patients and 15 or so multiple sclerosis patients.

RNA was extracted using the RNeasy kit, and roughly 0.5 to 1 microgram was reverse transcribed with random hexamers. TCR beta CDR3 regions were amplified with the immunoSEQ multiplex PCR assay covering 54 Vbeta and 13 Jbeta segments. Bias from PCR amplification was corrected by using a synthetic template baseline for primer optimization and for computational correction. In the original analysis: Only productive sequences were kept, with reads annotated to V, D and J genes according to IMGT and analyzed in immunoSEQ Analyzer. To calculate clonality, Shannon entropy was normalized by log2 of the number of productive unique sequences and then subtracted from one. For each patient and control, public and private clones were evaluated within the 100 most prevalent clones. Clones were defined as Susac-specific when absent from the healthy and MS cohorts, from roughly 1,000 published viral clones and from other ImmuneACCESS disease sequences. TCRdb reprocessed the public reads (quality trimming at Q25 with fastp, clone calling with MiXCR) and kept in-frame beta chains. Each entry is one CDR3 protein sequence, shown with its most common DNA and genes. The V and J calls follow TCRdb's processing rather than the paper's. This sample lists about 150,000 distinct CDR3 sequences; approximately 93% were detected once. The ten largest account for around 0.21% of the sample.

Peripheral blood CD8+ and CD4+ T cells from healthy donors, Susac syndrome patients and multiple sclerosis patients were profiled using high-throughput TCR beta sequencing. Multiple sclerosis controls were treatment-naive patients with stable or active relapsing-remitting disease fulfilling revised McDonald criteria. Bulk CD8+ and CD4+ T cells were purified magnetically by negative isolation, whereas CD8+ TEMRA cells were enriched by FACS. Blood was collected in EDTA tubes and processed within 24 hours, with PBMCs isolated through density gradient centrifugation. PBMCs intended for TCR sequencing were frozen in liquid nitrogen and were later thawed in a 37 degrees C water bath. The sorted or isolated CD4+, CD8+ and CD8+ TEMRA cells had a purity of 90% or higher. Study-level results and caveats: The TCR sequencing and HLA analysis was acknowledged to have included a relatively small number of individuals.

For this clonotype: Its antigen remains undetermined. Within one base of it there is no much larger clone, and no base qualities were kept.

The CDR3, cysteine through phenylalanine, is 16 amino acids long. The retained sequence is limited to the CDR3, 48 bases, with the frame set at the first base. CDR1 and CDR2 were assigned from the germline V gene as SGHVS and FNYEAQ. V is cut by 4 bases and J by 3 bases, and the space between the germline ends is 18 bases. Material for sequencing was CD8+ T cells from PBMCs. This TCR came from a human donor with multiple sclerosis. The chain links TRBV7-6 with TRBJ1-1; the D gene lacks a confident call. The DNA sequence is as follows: TGTGCCAGCAGCTACTCTACGTTGGGAGGAGACACTGAAGCTTTCTTT. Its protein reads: CASSYSTLGGDTEAFF.